This paragraph reports one T cell receptor (beta chain). Antigen unknown. This CDR3 has 15 amino acids. V lost 5 bases to trimming and J lost 7 bases; unmatched junction nucleotides: 8. The germline gives CDR1 MNHNY, CDR2 SVGAGI (reference sequence). These data belong to a study of cytomegalovirus exposure and HLA in healthy donors. Overall study: Inside one of the first data releases sat around 80 million unique TCRs taken from HLA-typed donors. Findings of the study overall: Cytomegalovirus status was reportedly diagnosed by the classifier with high specificity and sensitivity. In a later analysis, common viral pathogens appeared linked to several of the most significant clusters.

PCR amplification relied on 60 Vbeta primers (plus 13 Jbeta primers). Assay: immunoSEQ multiplex PCR; the TCRdb copy retains only in-frame clones and omits some. The data show 100,000 to 150,000 clones, approximately 80% seen once. The sequencing input was PBMCs. The chain recombines TRBV6-6 with TRBJ1-6; 7 bases are a match to TRBD1. The clonotype originates from a man in his fifties in good health and CMV-seronegative. This chain's CDR3 is CASSRDRAGNSPLHF. CDR3 DNA: TGTGCCAGCAGTCGTGACAGGGCGGGGAATTCACCCCTCCACTTT.